The clone carrying this TCR beta chain was recorded a few times. Its antigen is unidentified. This record belongs to a study of beta chain features in type 1 diabetes. Findings and caveats of the study: Significant though moderate, a shortening of TCRB CDR3s appeared in all four CD4+ subsets of Type 1 diabetes patients.

The germline CDR1 and CDR2 sequences are SEHNR and FQNEAQ (reference sequence). The germline V and J ends were trimmed by 2 bases and 2 bases, with 14 bases remaining between them. This CDR3 spans 16 amino acids. All of the isolated RNA was reverse transcribed, so expressed TCRB transcripts were sequenced. Assay used: immunoSEQ multiplex PCR; TCRdb lists only in-frame clones, some missing. In the table there are nearly 700,000 clones, around 15% of which are singletons. By way of CD45RO/CCR7/CD25/CD127/CD95/CD27, the CD4+ regulatory, stem cell-like memory, central memory and naive cells were sorted. The rearrangement uses TRBV7-9 and TRBJ2-3; the D gene could be TRBD1 or TRBD2 (7 bases each). Specimen: naive CD4+ T cells from blood. This sequence originates from a man aged 18 to 30 with type 1 diabetes. The CDR3 sequence: CASSLLGGTDTDTQYF. CDR3 nucleotides: TGTGCCAGCAGCTTACTCGGGGGGACAGACACAGATACGCAGTATTTT.